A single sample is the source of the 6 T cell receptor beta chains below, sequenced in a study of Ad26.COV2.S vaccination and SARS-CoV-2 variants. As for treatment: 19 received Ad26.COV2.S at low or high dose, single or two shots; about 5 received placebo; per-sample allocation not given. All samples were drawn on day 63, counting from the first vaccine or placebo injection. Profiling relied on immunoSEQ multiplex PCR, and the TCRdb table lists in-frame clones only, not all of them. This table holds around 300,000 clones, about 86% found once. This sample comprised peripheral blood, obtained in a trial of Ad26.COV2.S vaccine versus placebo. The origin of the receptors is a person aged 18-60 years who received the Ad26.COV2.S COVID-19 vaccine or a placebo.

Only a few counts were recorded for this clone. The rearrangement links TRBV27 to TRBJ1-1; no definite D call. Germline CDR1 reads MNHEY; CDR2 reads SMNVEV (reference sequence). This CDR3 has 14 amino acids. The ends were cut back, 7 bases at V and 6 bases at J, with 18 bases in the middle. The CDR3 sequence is CASTLNEGSPEAFF. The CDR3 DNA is TGTGCCAGCACCCTCAATGAGGGATCCCCTGAAGCTTTCTTT.

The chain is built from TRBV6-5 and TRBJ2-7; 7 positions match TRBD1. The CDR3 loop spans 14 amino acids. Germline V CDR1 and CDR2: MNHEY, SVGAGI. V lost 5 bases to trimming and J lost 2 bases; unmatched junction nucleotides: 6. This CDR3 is CASSRGRGTYEQYF. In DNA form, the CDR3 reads TGTGCCAGCAGTCGGGGCAGGGGGACCTACGAGCAGTACTTC.

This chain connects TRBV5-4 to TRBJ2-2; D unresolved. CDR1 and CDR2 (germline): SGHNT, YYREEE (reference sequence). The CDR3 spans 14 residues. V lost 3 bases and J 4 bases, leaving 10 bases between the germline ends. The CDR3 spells CASSSLTGTGELFF. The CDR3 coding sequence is TGTGCCAGCAGCTCGCTGACTGGCACCGGGGAGCTGTTTTTT.

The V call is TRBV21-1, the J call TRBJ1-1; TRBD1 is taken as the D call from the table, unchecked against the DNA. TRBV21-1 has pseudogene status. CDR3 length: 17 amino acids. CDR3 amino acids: CASSKGFGGTVDTEAFF. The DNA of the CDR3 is TGTGCCAGCAGCAAAGGGTTTGGAGGGACAGTAGACACTGAAGCTTTCTTT.

CDR3 nucleotides: TGTGCCAGCAGCTTGAAGGCAACTGAAGCTTTCTTT. It codes for CASSLKATEAFF. The genes are TRBV5-4 and TRBJ1-1; unclear D gene. The V end was cut by 1 base, the J end by 5 bases, with 6 bases between. This CDR3 spans 12 amino acids. CDR1 is SGHNT and CDR2 is YYREEE in the germline V gene (reference sequence).

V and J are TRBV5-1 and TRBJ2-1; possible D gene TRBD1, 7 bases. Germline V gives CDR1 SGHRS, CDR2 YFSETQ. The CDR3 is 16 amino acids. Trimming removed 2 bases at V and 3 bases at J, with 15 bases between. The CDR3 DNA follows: TGCGCCAGCAGCTTTCCCGTGCAGGGGGGCTACAATGAGCAGTTCTTC. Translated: CASSFPVQGGYNEQFF.